This is a list of T cell receptor beta chains from one sample in a study of blood T cell repertoires in COVID-19. This table comes from immunoSEQ multiplex PCR, and its TCRdb copy is limited to in-frame clones, with some not included. This sample yields nearly 50,000 clones, of which about 87% are seen a single time; 2.1% belongs to the top ten. The source material was peripheral blood. These receptors were collected from an elderly woman with COVID-19, enrolled during active disease. CDR3s include the opening cysteine and the closing phenylalanine or tryptophan. A D gene is named only where the DNA matches it firmly. Not all rows give a size; the values are once, few, many and, for expanded clones, a class.

TRBJ1-2 | . | TRBV2 | . | CASSPSGVYGYTF | TGTGCCAGCAGTCCGTCAGGGGTCTATGGCTACACCTTC
TRBJ2-7 | . | TRBV28 | once | CASSLPGQPSYEQYF | TGTGCCAGCAGTTTACCTGGGCAACCGAGCTACGAGCAGTACTTC
TRBJ1-1 | . | TRBV27 | . | CASRRSQVHEAFF | TGTGCCAGCAGGCGAAGTCAGGTCCACGAAGCTTTCTTT
TRBJ2-7 | TRBD1 | TRBV28 | . | CASSLYGPGRTGRGEQYF | TGTGCCAGCAGTTTATATGGCCCCGGTAGGACAGGGCGGGGCGAGCAGTACTTC
TRBJ1-4 | TRBD1 | TRBV9 | once | CASSVGQGANLNEKLFF | TGTGCCAGCAGCGTAGGACAGGGGGCGAACCTTAATGAAAAACTGTTTTTT
TRBJ2-1 | TRBD2 | TRBV18 | . | CASSPSGRGYNEQFF | TGTGCCAGCTCACCTAGCGGGAGGGGCTACAATGAGCAGTTCTTC
TRBJ2-7 | TRBD1 | TRBV7-9 | few | CASSLGRDRSLGQYF | TGTGCCAGCAGCTTAGGACGGGACAGGAGCCTTGGGCAGTACTTC
TRBJ1-6 | . | TRBV2 | medium-sized | CASINREGSPLHF | TGTGCCAGCATAAACAGGGAAGGTTCACCCCTCCACTTT
TRBJ1-1 | . | TRBV11-2 | . | CASSLDQAVNTEAFF | TGTGCCAGCAGCTTAGATCAGGCAGTGAACACTGAAGCTTTCTTT
TRBJ2-2 | . | TRBV19 | . | CASSNPGRTARNTGELFF | TGTGCCAGTAGTAATCCAGGAAGGACAGCCCGCAACACCGGGGAGCTGTTTTTT
TRBJ2-1 | . | TRBV20-1 | . | CSARAHNEQFF | TGCAGTGCTAGGGCACACAATGAGCAGTTCTTC
TRBJ1-1 | TRBD1 | TRBV7-6 | . | CASSSRDRGVLNTEAFF | TGTGCCAGCAGCTCACGGGACAGGGGAGTGCTGAACACTGAAGCTTTCTTT
TRBJ2-7 | TRBD2 | TRBV2 | . | CASRNGGWDEQYF | TGTGCCAGCAGGAACGGGGGGTGGGACGAGCAGTACTTC
TRBJ1-6 | TRBD1 | TRBV5-1 | . | CASSLAGQGGVNSPLHF | TGCGCCAGCAGCTTGGCCGGACAGGGGGGAGTTAATTCACCCCTCCACTTT
TRBJ2-7 | . | TRBV27 | . | CASSRRPPQGYEQYF | TGTGCCAGCAGCCGTCGCCCCCCCCAGGGGTACGAGCAGTACTTC
TRBJ2-2 | . | TRBV23-1 | . | CASSQPGLRNFAGELFF | TGCGCCAGCAGTCAACCGGGACTGAGAAACTTCGCCGGGGAGCTGTTTTTT
TRBJ1-2 | . | TRBV6-6 | . | CASSSPSWEGVKGYTF | TGTGCCAGCAGTTCACCTTCTTGGGAGGGTGTAAAGGGCTACACCTTC
TRBJ2-7 | . | TRBV15 | . | CATSREPGTGKYEQYF | TGTGCCACCAGCAGAGAACCGGGCACCGGGAAATACGAGCAGTACTTC
TRBJ1-4 | . | TRBV7-6 | . | CASSSDGTATNEKLFF | TGTGCCAGCAGCTCCGACGGGACTGCAACTAATGAAAAACTGTTTTTT
TRBJ1-2 | TRBD1 | TRBV6-5 | . | CASSYSRDRGRHTF | TGTGCCAGCAGTTACTCGAGGGACAGGGGGCGACACACCTTC
TRBJ2-1 | . | TRBV18 | . | CASSPPGGRASYNEQFF | TGTGCCAGCTCACCACCGGGAGGCAGGGCCTCCTACAATGAGCAGTTCTTC
TRBJ1-6 | . | TRBV7-8 | . | CASSSGSGSSYNSPLHF | TGTGCCAGCAGTAGCGGGAGTGGAAGCTCCTATAATTCACCCCTCCACTTT
TRBJ1-6 | TRBD1 | TRBV6-5 | . | CASSYTGQGNSPLHF | TGTGCCAGCAGTTACACGGGACAGGGTAATTCACCCCTCCACTTT
TRBJ1-2 | . | TRBV19 | . | CASSIRDFGYTF | TGTGCCAGTAGTATTCGGGATTTTGGCTACACCTTC
TRBJ2-1 | . | TRBV6-2/TRBV6-3 | once | CASSYGGLTGDEQFF | TGTGCCAGCAGTTACGGGGGCCTCACCGGGGATGAGCAGTTCTTC
TRBJ2-3 | TRBD1 | TRBV19 | . | CASSFQDRFTDTQYF | TGTGCCAGTAGTTTCCAGGACAGGTTCACAGATACGCAGTATTTT
TRBJ2-3 | . | TRBV2 | . | CASSVGPYTDTQYF | TGTGCCAGCAGCGTGGGCCCCTACACAGATACGCAGTATTTT
TRBJ1-3 | . | TRBV6-5 | . | CASGASGNTIYF | TGTGCGTCAGGGGCGTCTGGAAACACCATATATTTT
TRBJ1-1 | . | TRBV19 | few | CASSIEAGNTEAFF | TGTGCCAGTAGTATTGAGGCCGGGAACACTGAAGCTTTCTTT
TRBJ1-4 | . | TRBV5-1 | . | CASSPAGGLTEKLFF | TGCGCCAGCAGCCCGGCGGGGGGCCTGACGGAAAAACTGTTTTTT
TRBJ1-2 | . | TRBV2 | . | CASSGDSNYGYTF | TGTGCCAGCAGTGGCGACAGCAACTATGGCTACACCTTC
TRBJ1-2 | . | TRBV2 | . | CASSEAQIYGYTF | TGTGCCAGCAGTGAAGCGCAGATCTATGGCTACACCTTC
TRBJ1-1 | . | TRBV18 | . | CASSQISGQNTEAFF | TGTGCCAGCTCACAAATCTCGGGACAGAACACTGAAGCTTTCTTT
TRBJ2-7 | . | TRBV28 | once | CASSFRYYEQYF | TGTGCCAGCAGTTTCCGTTACTACGAGCAGTACTTC
TRBJ2-1 | . | TRBV14 | few | CASSQEIEAPEQFF | TGTGCCAGCAGCCAAGAAATCGAGGCTCCTGAGCAGTTCTTC